This T cell receptor (beta chain) is from a study of post-analysis software for immune sequencing data. Regarding this clonotype: The antigen remains unidentified.

TCR beta cDNA libraries included unique molecular identifiers. cDNA molecules numbering roughly 0.5 million came from roughly 1.1 to 9.2 million T cells. Each CDR3 protein is one row after TCRdb ran MiXCR on the PCR reads. The sample holds about 770,000 distinct CDR3 sequences; about 45% are singletons and the top ten take roughly 5.2%. Unmatched junction bases numbered 6, after V lost 4 bases and J lost 3 bases. This CDR3 comprises 16 residues. Germline V CDR1 and CDR2: SGHNT, YENEEA. Findings and caveats of the study: Patients carried roughly 5 TRBV segments more frequently than controls did, and TRBV5-6, TRBV5-1 and TRBV20-1 were among them.

Source material: blood. The TCR sequence derives from a girl between 5 and 17 years old with multiple sclerosis. This sequence joins TRBV11-3 and TRBJ2-7, with TRBD2 matching 13 bases. The CDR3 DNA sequence: TGTGCCAGCAGCTCAGAAGGACTAGCGGGAGACTACGAGCAGTACTTC. Translation: CASSSEGLAGDYEQYF.